This T cell receptor beta chain was captured by sequencing in a study of blood T cell repertoires in COVID-19. About the study: PBMCs, B-cell-depleted T cells, or T cells provided the cDNA or gDNA that made up the material.

Assay: immunoSEQ multiplex PCR; the TCRdb copy retains only in-frame clones and omits some. This table has around 220,000 clones, 70% to 85% appearing once. The sequencing sample was made of peripheral blood. This receptor was obtained from a woman aged 80 or over with active or convalescent COVID-19.

For the CDR3, the DNA is TGTGCCAGTAGGCGGGAGGCCAGCACAGATACGCAGTATTTT. It yields the protein CASRREASTDTQYF. The rearrangement uses TRBV19 and TRBJ2-3; 8 positions agree with TRBD2. Trimming cost V 6 bases and J 0 bases; bases outside gene matches: 2. This CDR3 contains 14 residues. CDR1 and CDR2 (germline): LNHDA, SQIVND (reference sequence).